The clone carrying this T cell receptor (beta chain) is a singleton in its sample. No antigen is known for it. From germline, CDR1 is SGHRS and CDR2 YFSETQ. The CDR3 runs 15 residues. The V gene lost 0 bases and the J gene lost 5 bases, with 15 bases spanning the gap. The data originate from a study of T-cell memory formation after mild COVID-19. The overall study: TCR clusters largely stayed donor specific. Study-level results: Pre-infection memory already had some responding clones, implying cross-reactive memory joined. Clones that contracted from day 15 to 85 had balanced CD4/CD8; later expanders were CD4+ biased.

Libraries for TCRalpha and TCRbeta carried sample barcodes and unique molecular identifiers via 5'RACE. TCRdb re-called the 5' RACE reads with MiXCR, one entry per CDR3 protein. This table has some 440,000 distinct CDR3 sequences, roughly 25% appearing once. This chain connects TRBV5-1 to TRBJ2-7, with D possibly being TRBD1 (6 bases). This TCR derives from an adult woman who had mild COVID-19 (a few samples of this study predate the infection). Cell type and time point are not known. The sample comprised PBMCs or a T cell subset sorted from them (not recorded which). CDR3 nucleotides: TGCGCCAGCAGCTTGGAGGGCAGGGGCCTGGACGAGCAGTACTTC. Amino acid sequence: CASSLEGRGLDEQYF.